A selection of T cell receptor beta chains follows, all from one sample in a study of blood T cell repertoires in COVID-19. The protocol was immunoSEQ multiplex PCR, while the TCRdb copy is restricted to in-frame clones and leaves out a portion. The sample yields more than 95,000 clones, about 79% seen once. Sequencing was performed on peripheral blood. The source of these receptors is a woman aged 80 or over with active or convalescent COVID-19. Both conserved end residues are part of each CDR3. The order of the fields is J gene, clone size, D gene, V gene, CDR3 protein, CDR3 DNA. The D gene is left open where the match is weak. Clone size is not always given. Where it is, it says once, few, many or a class for expanded clones.

TRBJ1-4 - - TRBV4-3 CASSQDLGYSEKLFF TGCGCCAGCAGCCAAGATTTGGGCTATTCGGAAAAACTGTTTTTT
TRBJ2-1 - TRBD1 TRBV7-3 CASSPSGTGGRNEQFF TGTGCCAGCAGCCCTTCCGGGACAGGGGGCAGGAATGAGCAGTTCTTC
TRBJ2-1 - TRBD1 TRBV10-1 CAIKLNSGQGSYNEQFF TGCGCCATAAAACTTAACTCAGGACAGGGTTCCTACAATGAGCAGTTCTTC
TRBJ2-3 - TRBD2 TRBV7-8 CASSPRTSGGTSTDTQYF TGTGCCAGCAGCCCACGGACTAGCGGAGGGACTAGCACAGATACGCAGTATTTT
TRBJ1-5 - TRBD1 TRBV18 CASSPVGTGPGQPQHF TGTGCCAGCTCACCCGTCGGGACAGGGCCGGGTCAGCCCCAGCATTTT
TRBJ1-1 - TRBD1 TRBV5-1 CASSSTGQLNTEAFF TGCGCCAGCAGCTCTACGGGACAGTTGAACACTGAAGCTTTCTTT
TRBJ2-3 - TRBD2 TRBV7-9 CASSPWGGPNTDTQYF TGTGCCAGCAGCCCCTGGGGGGGACCCAACACAGATACGCAGTATTTT
TRBJ1-1 - - TRBV5-1 CASSPGYTEAFF TGCGCCAGCAGCCCGGGTTACACTGAAGCTTTCTTT
TRBJ1-5 - TRBD1 TRBV6-2/TRBV6-3 CASSYGTGIISNQPQHF TGTGCCAGCAGTTACGGGACAGGTATTATTAGCAATCAGCCCCAGCATTTT
TRBJ2-4 - - TRBV28 CASSSVFGRVAKNIQYF TGTGCCAGCAGTTCAGTATTCGGCCGGGTAGCCAAAAACATTCAGTACTTC
TRBJ1-1 - - TRBV30 CAWRAENTEAFF TGTGCCTGGAGGGCTGAGAACACTGAAGCTTTCTTT
TRBJ1-3 - - TRBV11-2 CASSLRYEVRGTSGNTIYF TGTGCCAGCAGCTTACGATATGAGGTACGGGGTACCTCTGGAAACACCATATATTTT
TRBJ1-1 - - TRBV28 CASSAAGENTEAFF TGTGCCAGCAGCGCGGCGGGGGAGAACACTGAAGCTTTCTTT
TRBJ1-1 - - TRBV6-5 CATRGEGGPGTEAFF TGTGCCACTCGAGGAGAGGGAGGTCCGGGCACTGAAGCTTTCTTT
TRBJ2-7 - TRBD2 TRBV28 CASSSTAGGVYEQYF TGTGCCAGCAGTTCGACAGCGGGAGGGGTCTACGAGCAGTACTTC
TRBJ2-1 - TRBD2 TRBV15 CATSRDRTGGGEQFF TGTGCCACCAGCAGAGATAGGACGGGAGGCGGTGAGCAGTTCTTC
TRBJ2-7 many - TRBV6-6 CASSHTGLSDYEQYF TGTGCCAGCAGTCACACAGGGTTGAGTGACTACGAGCAGTACTTC
TRBJ2-1 - TRBD2 TRBV27 CASSSLSGTRKYNEQFF TGTGCCAGCAGTTCGTTGTCCGGGACTAGGAAATACAATGAGCAGTTCTTC
TRBJ2-1 - - TRBV7-3 CASSPQGTTYNEQFF TGTGCCAGCAGCCCCCAGGGGACTACCTACAATGAGCAGTTCTTC
TRBJ1-1 - - TRBV6-1 CASSEHRNTEAFF TGTGCCAGCAGTGAACATAGGAACACTGAAGCTTTCTTT
TRBJ2-5 - TRBD2 TRBV5-1 CASSLGLAEKETQYF TGCGCCAGCAGCTTGGGGCTAGCGGAGAAAGAGACCCAGTACTTC
TRBJ2-5 - - TRBV7-3 CASSPGTPGTQYF TGTGCCAGCAGCCCAGGGACTCCCGGGACCCAGTACTTC
TRBJ1-6 - TRBD1 TRBV7-9 CASSSGGTGVGSPLHF TGTGCCAGCAGCTCCGGAGGGACAGGGGTGGGTTCACCCCTCCACTTT
TRBJ1-5 - - TRBV3-1/TRBV3-2 CASSQGSRQPQHF TGTGCCAGCAGCCAGGGGAGTCGGCAGCCCCAGCATTTT
TRBJ1-1 few - TRBV28 CASSPFIALTEAFF TGTGCCAGCAGTCCATTTATAGCACTCACTGAAGCTTTCTTT
TRBJ2-1 - TRBD1 TRBV5-1 CASSFQNRGTGNEQFF TGCGCCAGCAGCTTCCAAAACAGGGGGACGGGCAATGAGCAGTTCTTC
TRBJ2-7 - TRBD1 TRBV12-5 CASGLTLTGSSYEQYF TGTGCTAGTGGTTTAACATTGACAGGGAGCTCCTACGAGCAGTACTTC
TRBJ2-5 - TRBD2 TRBV7-9 CASSLSGVETQYF TGTGCCAGCAGCCTTAGCGGGGTAGAGACCCAGTACTTC
TRBJ2-1 - - TRBV13 CASSFLDRDYNEQFF TGTGCCAGCAGCTTTCTAGACAGAGACTACAATGAGCAGTTCTTC
TRBJ2-1 - - TRBV9 CASSPREREQFF TGTGCCAGCAGCCCACGGGAGAGGGAGCAGTTCTTC
TRBJ2-5 - TRBD1 TRBV5-1 CASSPNPGQGPKTQYF TGCGCCAGCAGCCCGAACCCCGGACAGGGCCCCAAGACCCAGTACTTC
TRBJ1-3 - TRBD1 TRBV14 CASSRGQGSTIYF TGTGCCAGCAGCCGGGGACAGGGGTCCACCATATATTTT
TRBJ2-7 - TRBD2 TRBV29-1 CSVLGLAPSYEQYF TGCAGCGTGCTAGGACTAGCACCTTCCTACGAGCAGTACTTC
TRBJ1-2 - - TRBV24-1 CATSDLDNNYGYTF TGTGCCACCAGTGATCTGGACAATAACTATGGCTACACCTTC
TRBJ2-1 - TRBD1 TRBV5-4 CASSARTGGAYNEQFF TGTGCCAGCAGCGCCAGAACAGGGGGCGCGTACAATGAGCAGTTCTTC
TRBJ2-1 - TRBD1 TRBV18 CASSATGERNNEQFF TGTGCCAGCTCGGCAACAGGGGAGCGGAACAATGAGCAGTTCTTC
TRBJ1-1 - - TRBV7-9 CASSLREMGAFF TGTGCCAGCAGCTTACGGGAGATGGGAGCTTTCTTT
TRBJ2-7 - - TRBV5-4 CASSSGDSNYEQYF TGTGCCAGCAGCTCGGGCGACAGCAACTACGAGCAGTACTTC
TRBJ2-3 once TRBD1 TRBV6-5 CASSYANRGSTDTQYF TGTGCCAGCAGTTACGCTAACAGGGGGAGCACAGATACGCAGTATTTT
TRBJ2-2 - - TRBV5-1 CASSFREGTGSPGELFF TGCGCCAGCAGCTTTAGGGAAGGAACAGGGTCTCCCGGGGAGCTGTTTTTT
TRBJ1-1 once TRBD1 TRBV30 CAWSVLGQGATEAFF TGTGCCTGGAGTGTACTGGGCCAGGGGGCTACTGAAGCTTTCTTT
TRBJ1-1 - - TRBV6-2/TRBV6-3 CASSWGRVGTEAFF TGTGCCAGCAGTTGGGGGCGGGTCGGCACTGAAGCTTTCTTT
TRBJ1-5 - - TRBV5-6 CASSLLQGGPDSNQPQHF TGTGCCAGCAGCTTACTTCAAGGGGGACCGGATAGCAATCAGCCCCAGCATTTT
TRBJ1-5 - - TRBV7-2 CASSLGVTGGNQPQHF TGTGCCAGCAGCTTAGGGGTCACAGGAGGGAATCAGCCCCAGCATTTT
TRBJ1-2 - - TRBV27 CASSFSRFLYGYTF TGTGCCAGCAGTTTTTCACGGTTCCTCTATGGCTACACCTTC
TRBJ2-7 - TRBD2 TRBV15 CATSRDLLAASYEQYF TGTGCCACCAGCAGAGATCTACTAGCGGCTTCCTACGAGCAGTACTTC
TRBJ2-7 - TRBD2 TRBV7-2 CASSLVIAGTNYEQYF TGTGCCAGCAGCTTAGTGATAGCGGGGACTAACTACGAGCAGTACTTC
TRBJ2-3 - TRBD2 TRBV6-2/TRBV6-3 CASSKQAGDTQYF TGTGCCAGCAGCAAACAAGCGGGGGACACGCAGTATTTT
TRBJ1-4 - - TRBV7-9 CASSRDGGSANEKLFF TGTGCCAGCAGCAGAGACGGGGGATCTGCTAATGAAAAACTGTTTTTT
TRBJ2-7 - - TRBV28 CASSKTTGEQYF TGTGCCAGCAGCAAGACAACGGGAGAGCAGTACTTC
TRBJ1-1 once - TRBV5-1 CASSLDFRVVGTEAFF TGCGCCAGCAGCTTGGACTTCAGGGTGGTAGGCACTGAAGCTTTCTTT
TRBJ2-7 - - TRBV9 CASSLTGSTYEQYF TGTGCCAGCAGCCTGACGGGGTCTACCTACGAGCAGTACTTC
TRBJ2-3 - - TRBV7-3 CASSLEGRGSDTQYF TGTGCCAGCAGCTTAGAGGGCAGGGGATCAGATACGCAGTATTTT
TRBJ1-5 - TRBD1 TRBV19 CASSGTGYQPQHF TGTGCCAGTAGTGGGACAGGGTATCAGCCCCAGCATTTT
TRBJ2-5 - - TRBV7-2 CASSLGGQQETQYF TGTGCCAGCAGCTTAGGTGGACAGCAAGAGACCCAGTACTTC
TRBJ1-5 - - TRBV24-1 CATSEGAEGNQPQHF TGTGCCACCAGTGAGGGGGCAGAGGGCAATCAGCCCCAGCATTTT
TRBJ2-7 once TRBD2 TRBV14 CASSQASGSNEQYF TGTGCCAGCAGCCAAGCAAGCGGGAGTAACGAGCAGTACTTC
TRBJ1-6 few - TRBV2 CASQDRSSYNSPLHF TGTGCCAGCCAAGACCGGAGCTCCTATAATTCACCCCTCCACTTT
TRBJ1-1 - - TRBV30 CAWRRLNTEAFF TGTGCCTGGAGACGGTTGAACACTGAAGCTTTCTTT